Shown below are 24 T cell receptor beta chains from a single sample sequenced in a study of Graves' ophthalmopathy and Graves' hyperthyroidism. RNA served as the template for amplifying TCR beta CDR3 regions. Following a first-round RT-PCR that used HTBI primers, a second-round multiplex PCR was carried out. One entry per CDR3 protein, called by TCRdb with MiXCR from the multiplex PCR reads. The repertoire holds around 660,000 distinct CDR3 sequences, with about 38% as singletons. The material sequenced was peripheral blood. These receptors were taken from an adult man with Graves' ophthalmopathy.

The chain recombines TRBV25-1 with TRBJ1-2; 7 bases match TRBD1. The CDR3 extends over 14 amino acids. Germline CDR1 is MGHDK and CDR2 is SYGVNS. Trimming removed 5 bases from V and 7 bases from J; junction bases left unmatched: 10. The CDR3 region is CASSHRDRVCGYTF. The CDR3 DNA is TGTGCCAGCAGTCACAGAGACAGGGTCTGTGGCTACACCTTC.

V and J are TRBV20-1 and TRBJ2-3; 12 nucleotides align to TRBD2. Looked up from germline, CDR1 is DFQATT and CDR2 is SNEGSKA (reference sequence). The trim removed 3 bases at V and 4 bases at J, leaving 8 bases unmatched. The CDR3 covers 16 residues. The CDR3 sequence is CSASPSSGGVADTQYF. CDR3 nucleotides: TGCAGTGCTAGTCCTTCTAGCGGGGGGGTCGCAGATACGCAGTATTTT.

This clonotype was counted at least ten times. The chain employs TRBV10-3 and TRBJ2-7; D is perhaps TRBD1 (6 bases). The CDR3 sequence is 14 residues long. Germline-derived CDR1 and CDR2 are ENHRY and SYGVKD. The V and J ends lost 2 bases and 1 base respectively, with 9 bases between them. In nucleotides, the CDR3 is TGTGCCATCAGTGAGACAGGGAGTTCCTACGAGCAGTACTTC. This gives the protein CAISETGSSYEQYF.

This clonotype was recorded many times. This chain connects TRBV11-3 to TRBJ2-5; no definite D call. The CDR3 sequence is 14 residues long. The germline V and J ends were trimmed by 1 base and 1 base, with 7 bases remaining between them. Germline-derived CDR1 and CDR2 are SGHNT and YENEEA. The CDR3 coding sequence is TGTGCCAGCAGCTTAGTCCGGTCCCAAGAGACCCAGTACTTC. Translating gives CASSLVRSQETQYF.

V is TRBV7-9 and J is TRBJ1-4, with D tentatively TRBD1 (5 bases). The CDR3 is 14 amino acids. Germline CDR1 SEHNR, CDR2 FQNEAQ (reference sequence). V was shortened by 5 bases and J by 7 bases, with 14 bases between the two germline ends. CDR3 sequence reads: CASSPSAGSEKLFF. The CDR3 nucleotides read TGTGCCAGCAGCCCTAGTGCAGGGAGTGAAAAACTGTTTTTT.

The chain carries TRBV19 and TRBJ1-1; 8 bases fit TRBD1. V shed 10 bases and J 0 bases; nucleotides not matched to a gene: 10. CDR3 length equals 15 residues. Germline V gene sequence: CDR1 LNHDA, CDR2 SQIVND (reference sequence). The CDR3 DNA is TGTGCCATCCGGGACAGGATTGGGGTGAACACTGAAGCTTTCTTT. Protein product: CAIRDRIGVNTEAFF.

The CDR3 loop reads CSVVRAGGYTF. The CDR3 nucleotides are TGCAGCGTTGTCCGGGCAGGAGGCTACACCTTC. V usage is TRBV29-1 and J usage is TRBJ1-2; D not certain. Germline-derived CDR1 and CDR2 are SQVTM and ANQGSEA. The CDR3 loop spans 11 amino acids. V was cut by 4 bases and J by 8 bases, with 11 bases left in between. The variable domain in full, completed from reference TRBV29-1 and TRBJ1-2, reads SAVISQKPSRDICQRGTSLTIQCQVDSQVTMMFWYRQQPGQSLTLIATANQGSEATYESGFVIDKFPISRPNLTFSTLTVSNMSPEDSSIYLCSVVRAGGYTFGSGTRLTVV.

Many counts were recorded for this clonotype. The rearrangement uses TRBV9 and TRBJ1-6, with D hard to call. Between the trimmed V and J ends, which lost 0 bases and 8 bases, there was a span of 9 bases. The CDR3 has 14 amino acids. Germline V gives CDR1 SGDLS, CDR2 YYNGEE. CDR3 coding DNA: TGTGCCAGCAGCGTAGAACACGGGGATTCACCCCTCCACTTT. Translated: CASSVEHGDSPLHF.

This clonotype has ten or more counts. V and J are TRBV2 and TRBJ2-7; tentatively, D is TRBD2 (6 bases). V shed 2 bases and J shed 2 bases, with 16 bases lying between them. This CDR3 has 16 residues. The germline gives CDR1 SNHLY, CDR2 FYNNEI. CDR3 in amino acids: CASSEFRGTETYEQYF. The CDR3 DNA is TGTGCCAGCAGTGAATTTCGTGGGACTGAAACCTACGAGCAGTACTTC.

J is TRBJ2-2 and V is TRBV11-1, with D possibly matching TRBD1 (5 bases). The CDR3 totals 16 residues. From germline, CDR1 is SGHAT and CDR2 FQDESV (reference sequence). V was clipped by 5 bases and J by 0 bases, with 13 bases between them. CDR3 amino acids: CASSAPGSPNTGELFF. CDR3 nucleotide sequence: TGTGCCAGCAGCGCGCCAGGGTCGCCGAACACCGGGGAGCTGTTTTTT.

The sample holds one count of this clonotype. The J gene is TRBJ1-4, the V gene TRBV9; 7 bases are shared with TRBD1. Per germline, CDR1 SGDLS and CDR2 YYNGEE. CDR3 length: 12 amino acids. J was trimmed by 10 bases and V by 4 bases; bases with no gene match: 4. The CDR3 reads CASSPGGGKLFF. The CDR3, as DNA: TGTGCCAGCAGCCCAGGGGGGGGAAAACTGTTTTTT. The full variable domain, its missing parts supplied by reference TRBV9 and TRBJ1-4, is DSGVTQTPKHLITATGQRVTLRCSPRSGDLSVYWYQQSLDQGLQFLIQYYNGEERAKGNILERFSAQQFPDLHSELNLSSLELGDSALYFCASSPGGGKLFFGSGTQLSVL.

Regarding this clonotype: It is likely a read error, because the conserved phenylalanine at the end of the CDR3 is missing. The genes are TRBV15 and TRBJ2-3; D is possibly TRBD1 (6 bases). Per germline, CDR1 LNHNV and CDR2 YYDKDF (reference sequence). The CDR3 extends over 16 amino acids. Trimming removed 0 bases at V and 0 bases at J, with 10 bases between. The CDR3 DNA reads as TGTGCCACCAGCAGAGATACAGGGCGAAGCACAGATACGCAGTATATT. It translates to CATSRDTGRSTDTQYI.

This clonotype was counted many times. A read error may produce the germline difference seen at one junction end. The rearrangement links TRBV5-1 to TRBJ1-1; D ambiguous. Per the germline V gene, CDR1 is SGHRS and CDR2 is YFSETQ. The CDR3 contains 13 residues. The CDR3 bases are TGTGCCAGCAGCTTAGGTTGGAACACTGAAGCTTTCTTT. Translation gives CASSLGWNTEAFF. The whole variable domain, remainder taken from reference TRBV5-1 and TRBJ1-1, is KAGVTQTPRYLIKTRGQQVTLSCSPISGHRSVSWYQQTPGQGLQFLFEYFSETQRNKGNFPGRFSGRQFSNSRSEMNVSTLELGDSALYLCASSLGWNTEAFFGQGTRLTVV.

The sample holds one count of this clonotype. The chain employs TRBV25-1 and TRBJ1-6, with D possibly matching TRBD1 (6 bases). CDR3 size: 11 residues. Trimming removed 1 base at V and 15 bases at J, with 7 bases between. Per the germline V gene, CDR1 is MGHDK and CDR2 is SYGVNS. The CDR3 bases are TGTGCCAGCAGTGAATCGGACAGCCTCCACTTT. Translated, it gives CASSESDSLHF.

The V and J genes are TRBV5-6 and TRBJ1-5, with 7 bases that match TRBD1. With V trimmed by 0 bases and J by 11 bases, 11 bases remained unmatched. The CDR3 runs to 15 residues. Germline-derived CDR1 and CDR2 are SGHDT and YYEEEE. This chain's CDR3 is CASSLDGTEQETQHF. In nucleotides, the CDR3 is TGTGCCAGCAGCTTGGATGGGACAGAGCAAGAGACCCAGCATTTT.

The V and J genes are TRBV25-1 and TRBJ1-4; no reliable D call. The germline V and J ends were trimmed by 4 bases and 8 bases, with 14 bases remaining between them. CDR1 and CDR2 (germline): MGHDK, SYGVNS. The CDR3 extends over 14 amino acids. The CDR3 loop is CASSARRSGEKLFF. The CDR3 nucleotides are TGTGCCAGCAGTGCTAGACGGTCCGGGGAAAAACTGTTTTTT.

The chain joins TRBV25-1 to TRBJ1-2; TRBD1 might be the D (5 bases). The CDR3 consists of 15 residues. The V end lost 6 bases, the J end lost 10 bases, and 24 bases lay between the germline ends. Germline lookup yields CDR1 MGHDK and CDR2 SYGVNS. CDR3 DNA: TGTGCCAGCAGCCAAGACCATGCGACAGTAGTAACCTACACCTTC. As protein: CASSQDHATVVTYTF.

This rearrangement joins TRBV24-1 to TRBJ2-2; D is tentatively TRBD1 or TRBD2 (5 bases each). The CDR3 consists of 15 residues. Germline V gene sequence: CDR1 KGHDR, CDR2 SFDVKD. Trimming shortened V by 5 bases and J by 7 bases, and 16 bases separated the two germline ends. The CDR3 reads CATSARDGFGGELFF. Written as DNA, the CDR3 is TGTGCCACCAGTGCCAGGGACGGTTTCGGCGGGGAGCTGTTTTTT.

As concerns this clonotype: One end of the junction varies from germline; a read error may be responsible. The chain has TRBV7-2 and TRBJ2-7; D might be TRBD2 (5 bases). The CDR3 runs 13 residues. In germline, CDR1 is SGHTA, CDR2 FQGNSA. Written as DNA, the CDR3 is TGTGCCGGCAGCCAAGAAGGAGGCTACGAGCAGTACTTC. Translation gives CAGSQEGGYEQYF.

The chain uses TRBV5-1 and TRBJ2-2; the D gene could be TRBD1 or TRBD2 (5 bases each). Germline V CDR1 and CDR2: SGHRS, YFSETQ. Trimming took off 4 bases at V and 7 bases at J, with 23 bases between the two ends. The CDR3 extends over 17 amino acids. In nucleotides, the CDR3 is TGCGCCAGCAGCCAACAACCGGGACCCCTAACGGGCGGGGAGCTGTTTTTT. Protein product: CASSQQPGPLTGGELFF.

This chain uses TRBV2 with TRBJ2-7, with 10 bases aligning to TRBD2. CDR1 is SNHLY and CDR2 is FYNNEI in the germline V gene. The CDR3 covers 16 residues. The V and J ends lost 1 base and 3 bases, in that order; junction bases with no gene match: 6. CDR3 amino acids: CASSEGLAGGSYEQYF. CDR3 coding DNA: TGTGCCAGCAGTGAAGGTTTAGCGGGAGGAAGCTACGAGCAGTACTTC.

About this clonotype itself: Since a much larger clone is just one base distant, this may be a read error. The CDR3 nucleotides are TGTGTCAGCAGCTTACAGGGGACTAATGGCTACACCTTC. This translates into CVSSLQGTNGYTF. This chain uses TRBV5-1 with TRBJ1-2; 7 nucleotides line up with TRBD1. CDR3 size: 13 residues. Per the germline V gene, CDR1 is SGHRS and CDR2 is YFSETQ.

The chain is built from TRBV25-1 and TRBJ2-5; D is possibly TRBD1 or TRBD2 (7 bases each). The CDR3 consists of 17 residues. With 4 bases removed from V and 5 bases from J, the gap between germline ends came to 23 bases. Germline V gene lookup returns CDR1 MGHDK and CDR2 SYGVNS. CDR3 loop: CASSAPRGGSTVETQYF. The DNA for the CDR3 is TGTGCCAGCAGTGCTCCCAGGGGGGGCTCGACCGTTGAGACCCAGTACTTC. The full variable domain, rest sourced from reference TRBV25-1 and TRBJ2-5, is EADIYQTPRYLVIGTGKKITLECSQTMGHDKMYWYQQDPGMELHLIHYSYGVNSTEKGDLSSESTVSRIRTEHFPLTLESARPSHTSQYLCASSAPRGGSTVETQYFGPGTRLLVL.

The gene calls are TRBV20-1 and TRBJ2-6; 9 bases map to TRBD1. The trim removed 3 bases at V and 1 base at J, leaving 7 bases unmatched. This CDR3 is 17 amino acids long. The V gene's germline CDR1 is DFQATT and CDR2 SNEGSKA (reference sequence). In DNA, the CDR3 is TGCAGTGCTAGTCAGGACAGGGGACGTTCTGGGGCCAACGTCCTGACTTTC. It encodes CSASQDRGRSGANVLTF.